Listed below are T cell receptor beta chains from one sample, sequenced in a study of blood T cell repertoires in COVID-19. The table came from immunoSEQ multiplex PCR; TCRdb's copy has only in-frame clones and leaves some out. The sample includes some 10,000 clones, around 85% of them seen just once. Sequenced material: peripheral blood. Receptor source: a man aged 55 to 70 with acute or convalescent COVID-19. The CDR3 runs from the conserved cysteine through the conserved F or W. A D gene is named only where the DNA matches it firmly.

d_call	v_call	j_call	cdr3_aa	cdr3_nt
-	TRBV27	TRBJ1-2	CATLQGSGYTF	TGTGCCACTCTTCAGGGGTCCGGCTACACCTTC
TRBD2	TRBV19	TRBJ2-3	CASSIASGGTDTQYF	TGTGCCAGTAGTATAGCTAGCGGGGGCACAGATACGCAGTATTTT
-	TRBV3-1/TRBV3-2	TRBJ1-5	CASSQGTRSNQPQHF	TGTGCCAGCAGCCAGGGGACACGGAGCAATCAGCCCCAGCATTTT
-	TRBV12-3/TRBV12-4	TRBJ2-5	CASSAGLQETQYF	TGTGCCAGCAGCGCAGGATTGCAAGAGACCCAGTACTTC
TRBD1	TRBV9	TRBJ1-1	CASSVGDRGFGTEAFF	TGTGCCAGCAGCGTAGGGGACAGGGGTTTTGGGACTGAAGCTTTCTTT
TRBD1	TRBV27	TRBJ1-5	CASSLLGQTNQPQHF	TGTGCCAGCAGTTTACTGGGACAGACCAATCAGCCCCAGCATTTT
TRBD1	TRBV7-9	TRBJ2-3	CASSLEYHRGDSDTQYF	TGTGCCAGCAGCTTAGAATACCACAGGGGGGATTCAGATACGCAGTATTTT
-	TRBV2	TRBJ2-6	CASSGSSGANVLTF	TGTGCCAGCAGCGGGAGTTCTGGGGCCAACGTCCTGACTTTC
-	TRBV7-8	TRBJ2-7	CASSPLTGTESSYEQYF	TGTGCCAGCAGCCCACTCACCGGGACTGAAAGCTCCTACGAGCAGTACTTC
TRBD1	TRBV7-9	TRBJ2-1	CASSLAGTGEYNEQFF	TGTGCCAGCAGCTTAGCCGGGACAGGGGAATACAATGAGCAGTTCTTC
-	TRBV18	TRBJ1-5	CASSPGQGNQPQHF	TGTGCCAGCTCACCAGGCCAGGGCAATCAGCCCCAGCATTTT